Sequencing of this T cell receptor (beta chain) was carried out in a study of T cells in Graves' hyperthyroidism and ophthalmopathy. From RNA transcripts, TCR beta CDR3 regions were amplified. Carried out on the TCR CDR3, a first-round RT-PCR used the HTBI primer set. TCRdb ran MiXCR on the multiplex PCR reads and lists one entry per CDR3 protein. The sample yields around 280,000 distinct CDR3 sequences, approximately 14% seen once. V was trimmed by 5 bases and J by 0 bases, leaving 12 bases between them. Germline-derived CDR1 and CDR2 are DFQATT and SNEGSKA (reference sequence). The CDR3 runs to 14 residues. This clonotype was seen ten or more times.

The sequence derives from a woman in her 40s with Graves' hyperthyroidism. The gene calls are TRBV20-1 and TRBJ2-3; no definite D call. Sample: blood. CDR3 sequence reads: CSASRTLSTDTQYF. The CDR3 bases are TGCAGTGCTTCTCGGACCCTCAGCACAGATACGCAGTATTTT.